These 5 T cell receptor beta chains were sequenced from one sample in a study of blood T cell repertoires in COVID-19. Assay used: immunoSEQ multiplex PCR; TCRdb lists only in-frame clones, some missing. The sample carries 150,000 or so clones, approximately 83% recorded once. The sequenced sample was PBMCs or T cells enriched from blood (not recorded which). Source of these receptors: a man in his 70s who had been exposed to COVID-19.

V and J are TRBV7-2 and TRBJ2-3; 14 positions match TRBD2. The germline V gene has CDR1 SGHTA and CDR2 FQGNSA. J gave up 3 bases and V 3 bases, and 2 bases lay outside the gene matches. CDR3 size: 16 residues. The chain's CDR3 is CASSFGLAGGTDTQYF. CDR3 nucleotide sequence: TGTGCCAGCAGCTTCGGACTAGCGGGAGGAACAGATACGCAGTATTTT.

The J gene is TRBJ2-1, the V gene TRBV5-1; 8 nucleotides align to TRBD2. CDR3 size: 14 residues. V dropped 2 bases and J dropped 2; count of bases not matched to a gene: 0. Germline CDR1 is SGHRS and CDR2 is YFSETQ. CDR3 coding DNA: TGCGCCAGCAGCTTTAGCGGGGCCTACAATGAGCAGTTCTTC. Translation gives CASSFSGAYNEQFF.

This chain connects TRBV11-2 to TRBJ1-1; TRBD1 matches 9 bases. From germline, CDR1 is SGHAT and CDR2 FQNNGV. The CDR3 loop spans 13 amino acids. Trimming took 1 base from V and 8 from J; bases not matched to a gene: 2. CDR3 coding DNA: TGTGCCAGCAGCTTAGGGGGGACAGGGGAAGCTTTCTTT. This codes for CASSLGGTGEAFF.

The CDR3 DNA reads TGTGCCAGCTCACCGGACAGGGGGGAGCAGTACTTC. It codes for CASSPDRGEQYF. This chain connects TRBV18 to TRBJ2-7, with 10 positions matching TRBD1. With 3 bases clipped from V and 7 bases from J, the junction kept 0 bases outside the gene matches. The CDR3 has 12 amino acids. The germline CDR1 and CDR2 sequences are KGHSH and LQKENI.

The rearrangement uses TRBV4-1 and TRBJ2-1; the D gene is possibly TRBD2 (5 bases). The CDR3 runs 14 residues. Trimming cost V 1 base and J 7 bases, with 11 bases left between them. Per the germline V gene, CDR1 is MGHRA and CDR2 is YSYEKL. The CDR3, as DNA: TGCGCCAGCAGCCAAGCGGGATTAGGAAATGAGCAGTTCTTC. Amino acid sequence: CASSQAGLGNEQFF.